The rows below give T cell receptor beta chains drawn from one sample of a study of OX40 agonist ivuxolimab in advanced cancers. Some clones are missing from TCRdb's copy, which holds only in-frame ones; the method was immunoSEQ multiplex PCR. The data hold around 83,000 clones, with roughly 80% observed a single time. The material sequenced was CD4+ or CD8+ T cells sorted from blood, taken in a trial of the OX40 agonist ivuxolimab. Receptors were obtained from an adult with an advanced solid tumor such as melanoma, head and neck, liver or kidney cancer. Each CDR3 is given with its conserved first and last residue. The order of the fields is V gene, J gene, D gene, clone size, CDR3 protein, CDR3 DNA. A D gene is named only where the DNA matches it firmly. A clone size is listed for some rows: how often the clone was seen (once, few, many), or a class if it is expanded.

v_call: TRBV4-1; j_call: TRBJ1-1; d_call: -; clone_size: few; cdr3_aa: CASSQVSSLGAEAFF; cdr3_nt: TGCGCCAGCAGCCAAGTCTCGTCTTTAGGGGCTGAAGCTTTCTTT
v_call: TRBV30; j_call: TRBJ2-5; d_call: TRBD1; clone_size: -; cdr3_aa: CAWSLSGTGVPRYF; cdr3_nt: TGTGCCTGGAGTTTATCCGGGACAGGGGTTCCGCGGTACTTC
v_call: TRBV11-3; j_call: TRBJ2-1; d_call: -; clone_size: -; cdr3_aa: CASNPSRVGEQFF; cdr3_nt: TGTGCCAGCAACCCCTCAAGGGTAGGGGAGCAGTTCTTC
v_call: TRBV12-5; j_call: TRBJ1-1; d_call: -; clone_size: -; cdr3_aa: CASARTENMNTEAFF; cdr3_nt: TGTGCTAGTGCCCGGACAGAAAACATGAACACTGAAGCTTTCTTT
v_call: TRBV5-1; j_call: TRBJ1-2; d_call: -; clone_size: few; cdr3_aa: CASSLGADYGYTF; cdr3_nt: TGCGCCAGCAGCTTGGGGGCAGACTATGGCTACACCTTC
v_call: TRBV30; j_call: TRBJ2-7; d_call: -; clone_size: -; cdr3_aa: CAWRALVSGSRYEQYF; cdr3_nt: TGTGCCTGGAGAGCACTGGTGTCAGGGTCTCGCTACGAGCAGTACTTC
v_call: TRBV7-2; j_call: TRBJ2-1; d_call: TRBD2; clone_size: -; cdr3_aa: CASSLVRLAVYNEQFF; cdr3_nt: TGTGCCAGCAGCTTAGTAAGACTAGCGGTGTACAATGAGCAGTTCTTC
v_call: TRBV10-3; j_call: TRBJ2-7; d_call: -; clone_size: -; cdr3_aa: CAIRDNSYEQYF; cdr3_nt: TGTGCCATCAGGGACAACTCCTACGAGCAGTACTTC
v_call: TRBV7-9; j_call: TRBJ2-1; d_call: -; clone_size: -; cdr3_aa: CASSLGGERLWGNEQFF; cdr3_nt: TGTGCCAGCAGCTTAGGGGGCGAGCGGCTTTGGGGCAATGAGCAGTTCTTC
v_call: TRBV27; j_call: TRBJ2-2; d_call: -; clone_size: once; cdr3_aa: CASSFGGAGELFF; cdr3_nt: TGTGCCAGCAGTTTCGGCGGGGCCGGGGAGCTGTTTTTT
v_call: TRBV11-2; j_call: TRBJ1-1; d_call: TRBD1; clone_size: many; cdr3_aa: CASSGTGGGDTEAFF; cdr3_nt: TGTGCCAGCAGCGGAACAGGGGGCGGTGACACTGAAGCTTTCTTT
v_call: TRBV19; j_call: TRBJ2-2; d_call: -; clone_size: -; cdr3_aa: CASGYTGELFF; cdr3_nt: TGTGCCAGTGGGTACACCGGGGAGCTGTTTTTT
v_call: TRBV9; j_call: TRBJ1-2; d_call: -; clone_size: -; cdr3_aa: CASSVGSGADGYTF; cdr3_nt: TGTGCCAGCAGCGTAGGATCTGGGGCGGATGGCTACACCTTC
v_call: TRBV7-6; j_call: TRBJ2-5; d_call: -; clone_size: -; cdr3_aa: CASSLIQETQYF; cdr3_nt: TGTGCCAGCAGCTTAATCCAAGAGACCCAGTACTTC
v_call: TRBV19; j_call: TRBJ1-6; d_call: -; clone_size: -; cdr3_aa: CASSIQGADNSPLHF; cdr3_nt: TGTGCCAGTAGTATCCAGGGCGCCGATAATTCACCCCTCCACTTT
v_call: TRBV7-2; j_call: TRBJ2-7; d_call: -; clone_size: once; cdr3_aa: CASSLTAGSYEQYF; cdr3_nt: TGTGCCAGCAGCCTGACGGCCGGCTCCTACGAGCAGTACTTC